The T cell receptor beta chain described here comes from a study of CD8 T cells in ankylosing spondylitis. TCRdb fed the 5' RACE reads into MiXCR, producing one record per CDR3 protein. The sample has around 130,000 distinct CDR3 sequences, 7% to 10% seen once; the top ten hold 2.5% to 3.5%. In its sample, this clonotype was seen a few times. Its antigen is not known. The CDR3 length is 16 residues. From germline, CDR1 is DFQATT and CDR2 SNEGSKA (reference sequence). The J segment lost 9 bases and the V segment lost 3 bases, leaving 16 bases of the junction unmatched. Study outcomes and limitations: About 8 highly homologous variants made up a TCR beta motif, and this motif appeared characteristic of ankylosing spondylitis blood.

Sequences were obtained from blood, either unsorted or a sorted T cell fraction (not recorded which). The TCR sequence derives from a male donor with ankylosing spondylitis or in good health (not recorded which). The rearrangement joins TRBV20-1 to TRBJ2-2; 7 nucleotides line up with TRBD2. This chain's CDR3 is CSASSRRDYIPRELFF. The CDR3 DNA sequence: TGCAGTGCTAGCTCTCGCCGGGACTACATACCCCGGGAGCTGTTTTTT.